This is a list of T cell receptor beta chains from one sample in a study of cytomegalovirus exposure and HLA in healthy donors. Sequencing used immunoSEQ multiplex PCR; TCRdb keeps in-frame clones, though not all of them. The sample records under 150,000 clones, approximately 81% being singletons. The sequenced sample consisted of PBMCs. The receptors derive from a boy aged 2 to 10 in good health and CMV-seronegative. The CDR3 runs from the conserved cysteine through the conserved F or W. Fields, in order: J gene, V gene, CDR3 protein.

TRBJ1-2 | TRBV4-1 | CASSPPRTGDYTF
TRBJ1-5 | TRBV18 | CASSPPDQGLKNQPQHF
TRBJ1-5 | TRBV11-2 | CASSLVGGQPQHF
TRBJ1-2 | TRBV5-1 | CASSLEFQGNYTF
TRBJ1-5 | TRBV4-1 | CASSQRRGVDSNQPQHF
TRBJ2-7 | TRBV27 | CASSSGQGASYEQYF
TRBJ1-5 | TRBV4-1 | CASGGTVDSNQPQHF
TRBJ1-1 | TRBV5-1 | CASSLQQGMMIEAFF
TRBJ2-2 | TRBV19 | CASSIDHGGANTGELFF
TRBJ1-1 | TRBV27 | CASSLLGNRVNTEAFF
TRBJ1-1 | TRBV5-4 | CASSLEGSAQGEAFF
TRBJ2-1 | TRBV27 | CASSFLLAGGSNEQFF
TRBJ2-7 | TRBV4-3 | CASSPGGSYEQYF
TRBJ1-2 | TRBV7-9 | CASSLAAGAVYGYTF
TRBJ1-5 | TRBV15 | CATSRGGGTNNQPQHF
TRBJ2-7 | TRBV5-6 | CASSHLAGSLAYEQYF
TRBJ2-1 | TRBV29-1 | CSVEALLAHNEQFF
TRBJ2-7 | TRBV11-3 | CASSLRGISYEQYF
TRBJ1-2 | TRBV6-6 | CASSYGGEGGYTF
TRBJ2-7 | TRBV5-1 | CASSKEGASEQYF